The 2 T cell receptor beta chains below all came from one sample that was sequenced in a study of T cell responses to AZD1222 COVID-19 vaccine. Assay used: immunoSEQ multiplex PCR; TCRdb lists only in-frame clones, some missing. Of more than 140,000 clones listed, roughly nine tenths are singletons. Sequencing was performed on peripheral blood, taken on day 0 of AZD1222 vaccination. These receptors all stem from an adult in good health.

The V and J genes are TRBV7-2 and TRBJ2-7, with a weak D call TRBD2 (6 bases). Trimming took 5 bases from V and 0 from J, leaving 14 bases between them. Germline CDR1 is SGHTA and CDR2 is FQGNSA. The CDR3 covers 15 residues. DNA for the CDR3: TGTGCCAGCAGCCGGGGGTGGGCGATCTCCTACGAGCAGTACTTC. It is translated as CASSRGWAISYEQYF.

This clone was counted a few times. The V and J genes are TRBV12-3 or TRBV12-4 and TRBJ1-4, with D hard to call. Trimming removed 3 bases at V and 7 bases at J, with 9 bases between. The CDR3 has 13 residues. DNA of the CDR3: TGTGCCAGCAGTTTGGTAACGGGTGAAAAACTGTTTTTT. Its protein is CASSLVTGEKLFF.